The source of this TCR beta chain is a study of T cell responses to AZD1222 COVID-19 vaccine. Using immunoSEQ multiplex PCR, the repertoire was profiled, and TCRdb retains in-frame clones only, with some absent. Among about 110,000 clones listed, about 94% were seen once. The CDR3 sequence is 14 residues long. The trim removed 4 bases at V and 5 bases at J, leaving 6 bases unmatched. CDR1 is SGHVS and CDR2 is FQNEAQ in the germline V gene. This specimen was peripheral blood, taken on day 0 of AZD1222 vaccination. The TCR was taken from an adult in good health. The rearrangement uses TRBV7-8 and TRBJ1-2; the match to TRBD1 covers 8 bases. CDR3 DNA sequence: TGTGCCAGCAGCTCCGGACAGGGAGCTTATGGCTACACCTTC. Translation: CASSSGQGAYGYTF.